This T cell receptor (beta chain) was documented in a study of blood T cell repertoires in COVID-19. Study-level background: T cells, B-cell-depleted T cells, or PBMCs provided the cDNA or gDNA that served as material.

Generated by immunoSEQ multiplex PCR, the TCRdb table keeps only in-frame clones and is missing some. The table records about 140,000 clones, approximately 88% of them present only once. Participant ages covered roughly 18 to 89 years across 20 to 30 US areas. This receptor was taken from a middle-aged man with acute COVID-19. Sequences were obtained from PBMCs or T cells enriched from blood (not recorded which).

CDR3: CASSLDAGWDETQYF. The CDR3 DNA is TGTGCCAGCAGCTTGGACGCGGGATGGGACGAGACCCAGTACTTC. V is TRBV5-4 and J is TRBJ2-5; perhaps TRBD2 as D (6 bases). V was shortened by 0 bases and J by 5 bases, with 14 bases between the two germline ends. This CDR3 has 15 amino acids. Per germline, CDR1 SGHNT and CDR2 YYREEE (reference sequence).